The 32 T cell receptor beta chains presented below share a single source sample, sequenced in a study of T-cell memory formation after mild COVID-19. TCRdb ran MiXCR on the 5' RACE reads and lists one entry per CDR3 protein. This sample carries around 450,000 distinct CDR3 sequences, around 19% of them seen once, and the ten largest clones take more than 8%. The sequenced material came from PBMCs or a T cell subset sorted from them (not recorded which). Every receptor here comes from an adult woman who had mild COVID-19 (a few samples of this study predate the infection). Cell type and time point are not known.

This clonotype has only a few counts. The V call is TRBV24-1, the J call TRBJ2-2; unclear D gene. Trimming took off 4 bases at V and 6 bases at J, with 14 bases between the two ends. Per germline, CDR1 KGHDR and CDR2 SFDVKD. The CDR3 loop spans 15 amino acids. The CDR3 protein is CATSELPQSSGELFF. DNA of the CDR3: TGTGCCACCAGTGAACTACCACAGAGCTCCGGGGAGCTGTTTTTT.

This chain joins TRBV5-1 and TRBJ2-7; 7 positions agree with TRBD2. Trimming cost V 4 bases and J 2 bases; bases outside gene matches: 6. Looked up from germline, CDR1 is SGHRS and CDR2 is YFSETQ. This CDR3 has 14 residues. This CDR3 is CASSPVAGAYEQYF. The CDR3, as DNA: TGCGCCAGCAGCCCAGTGGCGGGAGCCTACGAGCAGTACTTC.

V is TRBV7-2 and J is TRBJ2-5, with TRBD1 as a possible D gene (6 bases). The CDR3 runs to 15 residues. Germline V gives CDR1 SGHTA, CDR2 FQGNSA. Trimming removed 1 base at V and 4 bases at J, with 13 bases between. The CDR3 coding sequence is TGTGCCAGCAGCTTAGGTAGCAGGGGAGCAGAGACCCAGTACTTC. Translated, it gives CASSLGSRGAETQYF.

The table lists this clonotype with a few counts. The chain combines TRBV29-1 with TRBJ2-7; 8 positions match TRBD2. The CDR3 has 17 residues. Germline values: CDR1 SQVTM, CDR2 ANQGSEA. V lost 4 bases and J lost 2; bases outside the gene matches: 16. The CDR3 sequence: CSVVGGRSDLDPYEQYF. The CDR3 nucleotides are TGCAGCGTTGTAGGCGGGAGGTCCGATTTGGATCCCTACGAGCAGTACTTC.

The gene calls are TRBV5-8 and TRBJ2-3, with D uncertain. Germline-derived CDR1 and CDR2 are SGHTS and YDEGEE. The V end was cut by 3 bases, the J end by 0 bases, with 8 bases between. This CDR3 spans 14 amino acids. CDR3 nucleotide sequence: TGTGCCAGCAGCTGGGATCCCAGCACAGATACGCAGTATTTT. It codes for CASSWDPSTDTQYF. Drawing the rest from reference TRBV5-8 and TRBJ2-3, the complete variable domain is EAGVTQSPTHLIKTRGQQATLRCSPISGHTSVYWYQQALGLGLQFLLWYDEGEERNRGNFPPRFSGRQFPNYSSELNVNALELEDSALYLCASSWDPSTDTQYFGPGTRLTVL.

The chain recombines TRBV9 with TRBJ2-2; D possibly corresponds to TRBD2 (6 bases). V was shortened by 2 bases and J by 2 bases, with 7 bases between the two germline ends. Germline CDR1 and CDR2: SGDLS and YYNGEE. The CDR3 sequence is 14 residues long. For the CDR3, the DNA is TGTGCCAGCAGCGTTGGGACTAACACCGGGGAGCTGTTTTTT. Protein product: CASSVGTNTGELFF. The complete variable domain, with remaining parts taken from reference TRBV9 and TRBJ2-2, reads DSGVTQTPKHLITATGQRVTLRCSPRSGDLSVYWYQQSLDQGLQFLIQYYNGEERAKGNILERFSAQQFPDLHSELNLSSLELGDSALYFCASSVGTNTGELFFGEGSRLTVL.

V usage is TRBV7-2 and J usage is TRBJ2-2; D remains ambiguous. V lost 0 bases and J lost 4, with 9 bases in between. This CDR3 has 15 residues. CDR1 is SGHTA, CDR2 FQGNSA, per germline. In DNA, the CDR3 is TGTGCCAGCAGCTTAGCCAGCGTTGGCACCGGGGAGCTGTTTTTT. Protein sequence: CASSLASVGTGELFF.

The V call is TRBV2, the J call TRBJ2-1; 8 bases map to TRBD2. With V trimmed by 6 bases and J by 2 bases, 6 bases remained unmatched. The germline V gene has CDR1 SNHLY and CDR2 FYNNEI. This CDR3 has 15 amino acids. CDR3 bases: TGTGCCAGCAGGCAAGGGCGGGGGGCCTACAATGAGCAGTTCTTC. This encodes CASRQGRGAYNEQFF.

The chain employs TRBV6-6 and TRBJ1-3; 8 bases are shared with TRBD1. The CDR3 runs to 14 residues. Germline V gene data show CDR1 as MNHNY and CDR2 as SVGAGI (reference sequence). V was pared by 7 bases and J by 7 bases, with 9 bases of the junction left unmatched. Written as DNA, the CDR3 is TGTGCCAGCACCCAGGGGGCCCCTTTGAACACCATATATTTT. This translates into CASTQGAPLNTIYF.

The V call is TRBV7-9, the J call TRBJ2-3, with 7 nucleotides matching TRBD2. The CDR3 totals 16 residues. CDR1 and CDR2 from the germline V gene are SEHNR and FQNEAQ (reference sequence). V trimming: 3 bases; J trimming: 2 bases; junction bases outside the gene matches: 8. The CDR3 loop reads CASSLGIAGVTDTQYF. Here the CDR3 DNA reads TGTGCCAGCAGCTTGGGAATAGCGGGCGTCACAGATACGCAGTATTTT.

This clonotype was counted at least ten times. This chain connects TRBV5-6 to TRBJ2-5; D is unclear. CDR3 size: 13 residues. V was trimmed by 0 bases and J by 2 bases, leaving 5 bases between them. Germline assignment: CDR1 SGHDT and CDR2 YYEEEE. CDR3: CASSLVRQETQYF. For the CDR3, the DNA is TGTGCCAGCAGCTTGGTCAGACAAGAGACCCAGTACTTC.

This sequence joins TRBV7-9 and TRBJ1-3, with TRBD1 identical over 9 bases. V was clipped by 5 bases and J by 1 base; unmatched bases: 3. The CDR3 consists of 15 residues. CDR1 SEHNR and CDR2 FQNEAQ come from the germline V gene (reference sequence). CDR3 sequence reads: CASSRGTGSGNTIYF. In DNA form, the CDR3 reads TGTGCCAGCAGCCGAGGGACAGGGTCTGGAAACACCATATATTTT.

V usage is TRBV5-6 and J usage is TRBJ2-1; 9 bases line up with TRBD2. CDR1 SGHDT and CDR2 YYEEEE come from the germline V gene. The CDR3 contains 15 residues. Trimming at V came to 1 base and at J to 7 bases, leaving 6 bases not matched to a gene. Here the CDR3 reads CASSLRGGAKNEQFF. The DNA of the CDR3 is TGTGCCAGCAGCTTGCGCGGGGGGGCCAAGAATGAGCAGTTCTTC.

The chain uses TRBV9 and TRBJ2-2, with 7 bases aligning to TRBD1. V lost 4 bases, J lost 1 base, and 7 bases stayed unmatched. CDR1 is SGDLS, CDR2 YYNGEE, per germline. The CDR3 length is 16 residues. The CDR3 sequence is CASSPRTGQNTGELFF. CDR3 DNA: TGTGCCAGCAGCCCAAGGACAGGACAGAACACCGGGGAGCTGTTTTTT.

The genes are TRBV9 and TRBJ2-7; D is perhaps TRBD2 (5 bases). From germline, CDR1 is SGDLS and CDR2 YYNGEE. The V and J ends lost 5 bases and 6 bases respectively, with 21 bases between them. The CDR3 contains 15 residues. The CDR3 region is CASSPRGSLAVEQYF. DNA of the CDR3: TGTGCCAGCAGTCCCCGAGGGTCGCTGGCTGTCGAGCAGTACTTC. The whole variable domain, remainder taken from reference TRBV9 and TRBJ2-7, is DSGVTQTPKHLITATGQRVTLRCSPRSGDLSVYWYQQSLDQGLQFLIQYYNGEERAKGNILERFSAQQFPDLHSELNLSSLELGDSALYFCASSPRGSLAVEQYFGPGTRLTVT.

In its sample, this clonotype was seen a few times. This chain connects TRBV12-3 or TRBV12-4 to TRBJ2-7; D is undetermined. The CDR3 is 12 residues long. Trimming removed 4 bases from V and 9 bases from J, with 13 bases in between. The CDR3 DNA follows: TGTGCCAGCAGTTCTGGAGACTGGGGGCAGTACTTC. Translation gives CASSSGDWGQYF.

CDR3 amino acids: CSGAGDRGPDTQYF. The CDR3, as DNA: TGCAGCGGGGCTGGGGACAGGGGGCCAGATACGCAGTATTTT. V usage is TRBV29-1 and J usage is TRBJ2-3; 12 positions agree with TRBD1. This CDR3 contains 14 residues. Unmatched junction bases numbered 6, after V lost 7 bases and J lost 4 bases. Looked up from germline, CDR1 is SQVTM and CDR2 is ANQGSEA.

This clonotype was seen more than once but under ten times. The chain is built from TRBV18 and TRBJ1-5; maybe TRBD1 (5 bases). The CDR3 length is 14 residues. Germline V gene lookup returns CDR1 KGHSH and CDR2 LQKENI. Trimming removed 2 bases from V and 7 bases from J, with 12 bases in between. The chain's CDR3 is CASSPSTGDQPQHF. CDR3 nucleotide sequence: TGTGCCAGCTCACCAAGTACGGGGGACCAGCCCCAGCATTTT.

The V and J genes are TRBV2 and TRBJ2-2; 7 nucleotides match TRBD1. The CDR3 runs to 16 residues. Germline V gene sequence: CDR1 SNHLY, CDR2 FYNNEI. The trim removed 6 bases at V and 2 bases at J, leaving 9 bases unmatched. Here the CDR3 DNA reads TGTGCCAGCAGCCGTGACAGGGTTATAAACACCGGGGAGCTGTTTTTT. The encoded protein is CASSRDRVINTGELFF.

The chain uses TRBV12-3 or TRBV12-4 and TRBJ2-5; no clear D gene. The CDR3 is made up of 13 amino acids. The V end lost 7 bases, the J end lost 5 bases, and 14 bases lay between the germline ends. This chain's CDR3 is CASTGSPTETQYF. Written as DNA, the CDR3 is TGTGCCAGCACCGGCTCACCGACGGAGACCCAGTACTTC.

This clonotype was seen only a few times. CDR3 in DNA: TGCAGCGTAAGTCTACAGGGGAACACTGAAGCTTTCTTT. Protein sequence: CSVSLQGNTEAFF. The chain has TRBV29-1 and TRBJ1-1, with TRBD1 as a possible D gene (6 bases). V dropped 6 bases and J dropped 1 base, with 12 bases sitting between them. Germline CDR1 and CDR2: SQVTM and ANQGSEA. CDR3 length: 13 amino acids. Combining the CDR3 with reference TRBV29-1 and TRBJ1-1 gives the whole variable domain SAVISQKPSRDICQRGTSLTIQCQVDSQVTMMFWYRQQPGQSLTLIATANQGSEATYESGFVIDKFPISRPNLTFSTLTVSNMSPEDSSIYLCSVSLQGNTEAFFGQGTRLTVV.

The chain carries TRBV6-5 and TRBJ2-1, with 10 bases identical to TRBD2. Germline V gives CDR1 MNHEY, CDR2 SVGAGI. The CDR3 totals 16 residues. J lost 4 bases, V lost 0 bases, and 3 bases had no gene match. The CDR3 nucleotides are TGTGCCAGCAGTTACTCTGCGACTAGCGGGTACAATGAGCAGTTCTTC. It is translated as CASSYSATSGYNEQFF.

This clonotype showed up just a few times. The V gene is TRBV27, the J gene TRBJ1-2; D remains ambiguous. The CDR3 is made up of 14 amino acids. The V and J ends lost 2 bases and 4 bases respectively, with 11 bases between them. Germline V gene sequence: CDR1 MNHEY, CDR2 SMNVEV (reference sequence). In nucleotides, the CDR3 is TGTGCCAGCAGTTTAGGGTATTTGGGCTATGGCTACACCTTC. It encodes CASSLGYLGYGYTF.

This sequence joins TRBV30 and TRBJ2-1; D is ambiguous. This CDR3 contains 14 residues. Germline V gene sequence: CDR1 GTSNPN, CDR2 SVGIG (reference sequence). The V gene lost 1 base and the J gene lost 6 bases, with 13 bases spanning the gap. In nucleotides, the CDR3 is TGTGCCTGGAGTGGTAAAGCGCAAATCAATGAGCAGTTCTTC. Amino acids: CAWSGKAQINEQFF.

The chain joins TRBV29-1 to TRBJ2-5; D possibly corresponds to TRBD2 (6 bases). Germline V gene sequence: CDR1 SQVTM, CDR2 ANQGSEA. The CDR3 has 15 amino acids. V was pared by 4 bases and J by 4 bases, with 19 bases between. In DNA form, the CDR3 reads TGCAGCGTTGTGCCCCTGCACGGGAGTACAGAGACCCAGTACTTC. Encoded protein: CSVVPLHGSTETQYF.

This clonotype was detected a few times. Germline is not matched at one junction end, which may reflect a read error. This chain connects TRBV18 to TRBJ2-3; D possibly corresponds to TRBD1 (6 bases). The CDR3 is 18 amino acids. Germline V gene lookup returns CDR1 KGHSH and CDR2 LQKENI. Here the CDR3 DNA reads TGTGCCAGCTCTCCACAGATACAGGGTTATGGTGGCACAGATACGCAGTATTTT. Residues: CASSPQIQGYGGTDTQYF.

This clonotype was counted between two and nine times. The CDR3 bases are TGTGCCAGCAGCCCTCACACAGGGAGGACAGATACGCAGTATTTT. The encoded protein is CASSPHTGRTDTQYF. The chain uses TRBV7-2 and TRBJ2-3; D tentatively fits TRBD1 or TRBD2 (6 bases each). The CDR3 runs 15 residues. Germline CDR1 SGHTA, CDR2 FQGNSA. The V end was cut by 5 bases, the J end by 3 bases, with 15 bases between.

The rearrangement links TRBV7-9 to TRBJ2-7; TRBD2 agrees at 9 bases. The junction had 5 bases not matched to a gene; V was cut back by 2 bases and J by 6 bases. CDR1 is SEHNR and CDR2 is FQNEAQ in the germline V gene (reference sequence). CDR3 length equals 14 residues. The CDR3 here is CASSLSLAGLEQYF. In DNA form, the CDR3 reads TGTGCCAGCAGCTTATCTCTAGCGGGGCTCGAGCAGTACTTC.

This CDR3 reads CASSDRQREEAFF. CDR3 coding DNA: TGTGCCAGCTCAGATAGGCAGCGGGAAGAAGCTTTCTTT. V and J are TRBV18 and TRBJ1-1; D gene ambiguous. CDR3 length: 13 amino acids. CDR1 KGHSH and CDR2 LQKENI come from the germline V gene. V was cut by 5 bases and J by 8 bases, with 15 bases left in between.

The rearrangement joins TRBV7-2 to TRBJ2-7; 8 bases line up with TRBD1. V gave up 5 bases and J gave up 3 bases; unmatched junction bases: 6. The germline V gene has CDR1 SGHTA and CDR2 FQGNSA. The CDR3 runs 14 residues. The CDR3 DNA is TGTGCCAGCAGCCAACCGGGACAGGACTACGAGCAGTACTTC. It translates to CASSQPGQDYEQYF.

This clonotype was picked up one time. The chain links TRBV29-1 to TRBJ2-2, with 9 bases lining up with TRBD1. Germline-derived CDR1 and CDR2 are SQVTM and ANQGSEA. V lost 7 bases, J lost 5 bases, and 8 bases stayed unmatched. CDR3 length equals 14 residues. The CDR3 nucleotides are TGCAGCGCGAAGGGACAGGGCCAAACCGGGGAGCTGTTTTTT. Translating gives CSAKGQGQTGELFF.

The rearrangement links TRBV5-1 to TRBJ1-2; D perhaps matches TRBD1 (5 bases). The CDR3 sequence is 15 residues long. Trimming took off 0 bases at V and 3 bases at J, with 12 bases between the two ends. CDR1 is SGHRS, CDR2 YFSETQ, per germline. CDR3 coding DNA: TGCGCCAGCAGCTTGGGATCCGGGACGGACTATGGCTACACCTTC. Translating it yields CASSLGSGTDYGYTF.